The rows below give T cell receptor beta chains drawn from one sample of a study of cytomegalovirus exposure and HLA in healthy donors. Clones were read by immunoSEQ multiplex PCR, and TCRdb kept only the in-frame ones, dropping some. The sample carries about 65,000 clones, about four fifths recorded once. Sequenced material: PBMCs. These receptors all come from a woman aged 25 to 45 in good health and CMV-seronegative. The CDR3 runs from the conserved cysteine through the conserved F or W. D genes are given only for firm matches. Size values are once, few and many counts, or a class for expanded clones, and some rows have none.

d_call j_call v_call clone_size cdr3_nt cdr3_aa
NA TRBJ2-7 TRBV7-9 NA TGTGCCAGCAGCTTAACAGGGGGGGCAGACGAGCAGTACTTC CASSLTGGADEQYF
NA TRBJ2-5 TRBV6-1 NA TGTGCCAGCACTGAAGAGACCCAGTACTTC CASTEETQYF
TRBD1 TRBJ1-1 TRBV6-1 once TGTGCCAGCAGGGGGACAGACATGAACACTGAAGCTTTCTTT CASRGTDMNTEAFF
NA TRBJ2-5 TRBV6-5 NA TGTGCCAGCAGTTACTCGACAGAAGAGACCCAGTACTTC CASSYSTEETQYF
NA TRBJ2-7 TRBV30 NA TGTGCCTGGAGTGCCCAATTCCTTACGGGTGAGCAGTACTTC CAWSAQFLTGEQYF
TRBD2 TRBJ2-1 TRBV30 NA TGTGCCTGGGGAGCGGGAGTAGGAAATGAGCAGTTCTTC CAWGAGVGNEQFF
TRBD2 TRBJ2-7 TRBV4-3 NA TGCGCCAGCAGCCAAGACCGCGTAGGACTAGTAGCGCGCGAGCAGTACTTC CASSQDRVGLVAREQYF
NA TRBJ1-1 TRBV4-1 NA TGCGCCAGCAGCCAAGACGGGGATGGAGGAAGCGCTGAAGCTTTCTTT CASSQDGDGGSAEAFF
NA TRBJ1-2 TRBV29-1 NA TGCAGCGTTGACGGCAGGGCGGCCTATGGCTACACCTTC CSVDGRAAYGYTF
TRBD2 TRBJ2-5 TRBV28 NA TGTGCCAGCAGTCCCCCACGGGGGGGCGGGGAGACCCAGTACTTC CASSPPRGGGETQYF
TRBD2 TRBJ2-1 TRBV6-5 NA TGTGCCAGCAGCCGGCGGGGGGACCTTAATGAGCAGTTCTTC CASSRRGDLNEQFF
NA TRBJ1-5 TRBV9 NA TGTGCCAGCACATCCGGTTCAAGCAATCAGCCCCAGCATTTT CASTSGSSNQPQHF
NA TRBJ1-2 TRBV6-1 NA TGTGCCAGCAGTGAACAACACCCGAACTATGGCTACACCTTC CASSEQHPNYGYTF
NA TRBJ1-1 TRBV6-5 NA TGTGCCAGCAGTTATGACAGCTTGAACACTGAAGCTTTCTTT CASSYDSLNTEAFF